This TCR beta chain was sequenced during a study of T cell responses to AZD1222 COVID-19 vaccine. Study-wide results and limits: Donors, mostly white British, included more females; clonal diversity was possibly underestimated. Just six AZD1222 recipients tested seropositive at baseline.

Produced via immunoSEQ multiplex PCR; TCRdb's table is partial and in-frame only. The data contain some 150,000 clones, approximately 90% of them singletons. After removal of 10 bases from V and 1 base from J, the junction contained 6 bases not matched to a gene. Germline V gives CDR1 SNHLY, CDR2 FYNNEI. The CDR3 sequence is 13 residues long. Note on this clone: No antigen is known for it.

This chain links TRBV2 with TRBJ1-1; TRBD1 matches at 7 bases. The sequencing here drew on peripheral blood, taken 28 days after the second dose of the MenACWY control vaccine. The clonotype comes from an adult who received the MenACWY meningococcal vaccine as a control. CDR3 DNA: TGTGCCACAAAAGGACAGGCGAACACTGAAGCTTTCTTT. This sequence encodes CATKGQANTEAFF.